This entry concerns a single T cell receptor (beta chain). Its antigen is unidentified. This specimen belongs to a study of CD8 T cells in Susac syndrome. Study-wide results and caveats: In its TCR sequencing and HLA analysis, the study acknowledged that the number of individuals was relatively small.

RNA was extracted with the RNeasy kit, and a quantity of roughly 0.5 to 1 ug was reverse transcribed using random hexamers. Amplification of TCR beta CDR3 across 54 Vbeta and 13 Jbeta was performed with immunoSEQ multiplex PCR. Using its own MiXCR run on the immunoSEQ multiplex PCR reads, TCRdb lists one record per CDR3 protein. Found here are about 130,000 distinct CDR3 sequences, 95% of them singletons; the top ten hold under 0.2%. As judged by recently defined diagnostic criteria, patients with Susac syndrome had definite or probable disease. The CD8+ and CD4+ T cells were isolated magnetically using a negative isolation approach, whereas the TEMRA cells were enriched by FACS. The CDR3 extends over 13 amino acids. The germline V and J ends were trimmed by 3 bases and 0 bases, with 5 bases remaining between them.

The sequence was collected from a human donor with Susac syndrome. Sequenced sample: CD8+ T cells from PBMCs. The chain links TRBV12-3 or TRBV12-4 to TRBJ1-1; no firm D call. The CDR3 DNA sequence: TGTGCCAGCAGTTTCTTGCTGAACACTGAAGCTTTCTTT. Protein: CASSFLLNTEAFF.